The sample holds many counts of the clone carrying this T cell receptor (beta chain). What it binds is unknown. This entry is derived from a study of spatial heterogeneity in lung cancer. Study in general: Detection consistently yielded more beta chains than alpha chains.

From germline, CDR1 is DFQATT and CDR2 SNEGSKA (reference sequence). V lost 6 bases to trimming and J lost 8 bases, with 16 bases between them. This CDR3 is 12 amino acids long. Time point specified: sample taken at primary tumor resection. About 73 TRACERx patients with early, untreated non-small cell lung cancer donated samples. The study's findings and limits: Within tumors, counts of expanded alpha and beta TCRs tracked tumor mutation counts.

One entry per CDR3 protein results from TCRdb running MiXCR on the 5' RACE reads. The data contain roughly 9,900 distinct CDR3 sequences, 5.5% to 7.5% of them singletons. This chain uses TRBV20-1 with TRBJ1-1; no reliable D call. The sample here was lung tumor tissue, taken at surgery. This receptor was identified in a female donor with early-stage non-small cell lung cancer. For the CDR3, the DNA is TGCAGTGCCCCGGGGAGTGTCACCGAAGCTTTCTTT. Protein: CSAPGSVTEAFF.